The subject of this entry is one T cell receptor beta chain. Its antigen is unidentified. Germline is not matched at one junction end, which may reflect a read error. This CDR3 region has 12 residues. Germline-derived CDR1 and CDR2 are MNHEY and SVGAGI. The sample comes from a study of breast tumors, draining lymph nodes, adjacent tissues. Whole-study results and caveats: Findings are consistent with lymph node origin and intratumoral expansion of most tumor T cells. Luminal-like breast cancer showed significantly greater tumor-nontumor repertoire similarity than basal-like breast cancer did. Tumors had less TCR diversity than lymph nodes, more than nontumor tissue.

Using its own MiXCR run on the multiplex PCR reads, TCRdb lists one record per CDR3 protein. This sample has 200,000 or so distinct CDR3 sequences, with over 25% found just once. The lymph nodes were axillary draining lymph nodes from breast cancer patients. The chain employs TRBV6-5 and TRBJ2-5; D is ambiguous. The sequenced material came from axillary lymph node tissue. The clonotype originates from a female donor with breast cancer. Some clones in this sample may be carry-over from other donors' samples. CDR3 residues: CASSPQIRAQYF. CDR3 DNA sequence: TGTGCCAGCAGTCCCCAGATCCGGGCCCAATACTTC.